The 31 T cell receptor beta chains listed next were all sequenced from one sample in a study of identical twins. TCRdb used MiXCR to reprocess the 5' RACE reads, holding one entry per CDR3 protein. The table lists some 900,000 distinct CDR3 sequences, more than 9% of them singletons. These data were likewise used in another study, on yellow fever vaccine responses in identical twins.

Input material: PBMCs. The source of these receptors is a woman under 30 in good health.

The rearrangement links TRBV7-6 to TRBJ1-3; possibly TRBD1 for D (5 bases). This CDR3 has 13 residues. Deletions cut 8 bases from V and 0 bases from J, with 8 bases between. Per germline, CDR1 SGHVS and CDR2 FNYEAQ. The CDR3 DNA is TGTGCCAGCTGGGGCTTCTCTGGAAACACCATATATTTT. The encoded protein is CASWGFSGNTIYF. The variable domain in full, completed from reference TRBV7-6 and TRBJ1-3, reads GAGVSQSPRYKVTKRGQDVALRCDPISGHVSLYWYRQALGQGPEFLTYFNYEAQQDKSGLPNDRFSAERPEGSISTLTIQRTEQRDSAMYRCASWGFSGNTIYFGEGSWLTVV.

This sequence joins TRBV9 and TRBJ1-2, with D unresolved. Deletions cut 0 bases from V and 3 bases from J, with 6 bases between. Germline V gives CDR1 SGDLS, CDR2 YYNGEE. This CDR3 is 13 amino acids long. The CDR3 sequence: CASSVASDYGYTF. CDR3 in DNA: TGTGCCAGCAGCGTAGCGTCTGACTATGGCTACACCTTC.

The V call is TRBV9, the J call TRBJ2-5; weak D call: TRBD2 (5 bases). From germline, CDR1 is SGDLS and CDR2 YYNGEE. V lost 0 bases and J 1 base, leaving 10 bases between the germline ends. The CDR3 has 15 amino acids. The CDR3 reads CASSVAGSVQETQYF. The CDR3 nucleotides are TGTGCCAGCAGCGTAGCGGGAAGCGTCCAAGAGACCCAGTACTTC.

The V gene is TRBV20-1, the J gene TRBJ2-3, with D perhaps assigned TRBD1 or TRBD2 (5 bases each). Germline V gene lookup returns CDR1 DFQATT and CDR2 SNEGSKA (reference sequence). This CDR3 spans 16 amino acids. Trimming removed 3 bases from V and 0 bases from J, with 16 bases in between. This CDR3 is CSARGPPTISTDTQYF. CDR3 coding DNA: TGCAGTGCTAGGGGACCACCTACGATTAGCACAGATACGCAGTATTTT.

This clonotype has more than one count but fewer than ten. V usage is TRBV7-6 and J usage is TRBJ2-7; 8 bases are shared with TRBD1. Looked up from germline, CDR1 is SGHVS and CDR2 is FNYEAQ. V lost 2 bases to trimming and J lost 7 bases; unmatched junction nucleotides: 7. This CDR3 region has 14 residues. The CDR3 bases are TGTGCCAGCAGCTTATCCAGGGGGCTGGGGGAGCAGTACTTC. Its protein is CASSLSRGLGEQYF. Based on the CDR3 plus reference TRBV7-6 and TRBJ2-7, the full variable domain is GAGVSQSPRYKVTKRGQDVALRCDPISGHVSLYWYRQALGQGPEFLTYFNYEAQQDKSGLPNDRFSAERPEGSISTLTIQRTEQRDSAMYRCASSLSRGLGEQYFGPGTRLTVT.

This clonotype was observed at least ten times. The chain joins TRBV9 to TRBJ2-1; 11 bases agree with TRBD2. J lost 4 bases, V lost 3 bases, and 3 bases had no gene match. Germline values: CDR1 SGDLS, CDR2 YYNGEE. The CDR3 is 15 amino acids. In DNA, the CDR3 is TGTGCCAGCAGCGCGACTAGCGGGGAATACAATGAGCAGTTCTTC. It specifies CASSATSGEYNEQFF. The variable domain in full, with the rest retrieved from reference TRBV9 and TRBJ2-1, is DSGVTQTPKHLITATGQRVTLRCSPRSGDLSVYWYQQSLDQGLQFLIQYYNGEERAKGNILERFSAQQFPDLHSELNLSSLELGDSALYFCASSATSGEYNEQFFGPGTRLTVL.

The chain employs TRBV7-2 and TRBJ2-3; D uncertain. The CDR3 sequence is 14 residues long. With 2 bases removed from V and 6 bases from J, the gap between germline ends came to 12 bases. Germline V gene data show CDR1 as SGHTA and CDR2 as FQGNSA. CDR3 loop: CASSLSEAVDTQYF. The CDR3 nucleotides are TGTGCCAGCAGCTTATCCGAGGCTGTGGATACGCAGTATTTT.

The CDR3 DNA reads TGTGCCATCGGAAGACAGGTGAACAATGAGCAGTTCTTC. Encoded protein: CAIGRQVNNEQFF. The rearrangement joins TRBV10-3 to TRBJ2-1, with D tentatively TRBD1 (6 bases). V lost 8 bases and J lost 5, with 13 bases in between. Germline CDR1 reads ENHRY; CDR2 reads SYGVKD. The CDR3 runs to 13 residues.

This clonotype has just a few counts. The V gene is TRBV5-6, the J gene TRBJ1-1, with a weak D call TRBD1 (5 bases). V was shortened by 5 bases and J by 1 base, with 15 bases between the two germline ends. Germline V gene sequence: CDR1 SGHDT, CDR2 YYEEEE. This CDR3 has 15 residues. This chain's CDR3 is CASRQTGAKNTEAFF. For the CDR3, the DNA is TGTGCCAGCAGACAGACCGGGGCTAAGAACACTGAAGCTTTCTTT. Based on the CDR3 plus reference TRBV5-6 and TRBJ1-1, the full variable domain is DAGVTQSPTHLIKTRGQQVTLRCSPKSGHDTVSWYQQALGQGPQFIFQYYEEEERQRGNFPDRFSGHQFPNYSSELNVNALLLGDSALYLCASRQTGAKNTEAFFGQGTRLTVV.

This clonotype was found a few times. The chain employs TRBV3-1 and TRBJ2-3, with 11 bases aligning to TRBD2. This CDR3 is built from 17 residues. V lost 5 bases to trimming and J lost 2 bases; unmatched junction nucleotides: 9. From germline, CDR1 is LGHDT and CDR2 YNNKEL (reference sequence). CDR3 residues: CASSILAGGTATDTQYF. The CDR3 DNA reads TGTGCCAGCAGCATATTAGCGGGGGGGACCGCCACAGATACGCAGTATTTT.

At least ten counts were recorded for this clonotype. The gene calls are TRBV5-6 and TRBJ1-1; D possibly corresponds to TRBD1 (5 bases). The CDR3 sequence is 14 residues long. V gave up 1 base and J gave up 5 bases, with 12 bases separating them. The germline CDR1 and CDR2 sequences are SGHDT and YYEEEE. CDR3 in DNA: TGTGCCAGCAGCTTGCGGCAGGGATGGACTGAAGCTTTCTTT. Its translation is CASSLRQGWTEAFF. The full variable domain, in which reference TRBV5-6 and TRBJ1-1 provide the parts outside the CDR3, is DAGVTQSPTHLIKTRGQQVTLRCSPKSGHDTVSWYQQALGQGPQFIFQYYEEEERQRGNFPDRFSGHQFPNYSSELNVNALLLGDSALYLCASSLRQGWTEAFFGQGTRLTVV.

This chain links TRBV24-1 with TRBJ1-1, with D possibly TRBD1 on 6 matching bases. With 10 bases removed from V and 3 bases from J, the gap between germline ends came to 17 bases. The CDR3 is 14 amino acids. Germline assignment: CDR1 KGHDR and CDR2 SFDVKD. In DNA, the CDR3 is TGTGCCACTAGTACAGGGTTTCGGGACACTGAAGCTTTCTTT. This codes for CATSTGFRDTEAFF.

This clonotype appeared many times. CDR3 bases: TGTGCCAGCAGTTTACTCCCAATACTAGCGGGAGGGATAACGGGCAATGAGCAGTTCTTC. Translating gives CASSLLPILAGGITGNEQFF. The chain uses TRBV12-3 or TRBV12-4 and TRBJ2-1, with TRBD2 matching 13 bases. The ends lost 2 bases at V and 6 bases at J; junction bases unmatched: 16. CDR3 size: 20 residues.

This clonotype was counted ten times or more. This sequence joins TRBV7-2 and TRBJ2-3; D possibly uses TRBD1 or TRBD2 (5 bases each). The CDR3 has 15 residues. V dropped 6 bases and J dropped 0 bases, with 13 bases sitting between them. Germline V gene data show CDR1 as SGHTA and CDR2 as FQGNSA. CDR3 region: CASRRKRDSTDTQYF. CDR3 DNA sequence: TGTGCCAGCAGAAGGAAACGGGACAGCACAGATACGCAGTATTTT.

This clonotype was observed a few times. The DNA for the CDR3 is TGCAGTGCTTCGAAGTTAGGCGTCGGGGGGTATGGCTACACCTTC. Translating it yields CSASKLGVGGYGYTF. The chain combines TRBV20-1 with TRBJ1-2, with a tentative D call TRBD1 (5 bases). The CDR3 is 15 residues long. Germline lookup yields CDR1 DFQATT and CDR2 SNEGSKA (reference sequence). V was shortened by 5 bases and J by 5 bases, with 21 bases between the two germline ends.

The chain recombines TRBV12-3 or TRBV12-4 with TRBJ2-1; D gene unclear. Trimming cost V 6 bases and J 0 bases, with 15 bases left between them. The CDR3 contains 16 residues. CDR3 loop: CASRLRAYGSYNEQFF. The CDR3 nucleotides read TGTGCCAGCAGGTTACGAGCGTACGGCTCCTACAATGAGCAGTTCTTC.

In this sample, this clonotype turned up once. This sequence joins TRBV6-1 and TRBJ2-5; the D gene is possibly TRBD2 (6 bases). The V and J ends lost 3 bases and 1 base respectively, with 12 bases between them. Per the germline V gene, CDR1 is MNHNS and CDR2 is SASEGT. The CDR3 contains 15 residues. The CDR3 region is CASSDRVGGQETQYF. CDR3 bases: TGTGCCAGCAGTGACCGGGTGGGGGGCCAAGAGACCCAGTACTTC.

A few counts support this clonotype. The CDR3 nucleotides are TGTGCCAGCAGCTTAGTGAACGGGGTGGGGAATGAGCAGTTCTTC. Translating gives CASSLVNGVGNEQFF. The chain has TRBV7-2 and TRBJ2-1, with D possibly matching TRBD2 (5 bases). Germline values: CDR1 SGHTA, CDR2 FQGNSA. The CDR3 runs 15 residues. Deletions cut 1 base from V and 7 bases from J, with 14 bases between.

This clonotype was observed a handful of times. The V and J genes are TRBV11-3 and TRBJ2-5; D perhaps matches TRBD1 (5 bases). The CDR3 covers 11 residues. The V gene lost 5 bases and the J gene lost 7 bases, with 8 bases spanning the gap. CDR1 SGHNT and CDR2 YENEEA come from the germline V gene. CDR3 protein: CASSPQGTQYF. The CDR3 DNA reads as TGTGCCAGCAGCCCCCAGGGGACCCAGTACTTC. The whole variable domain, filled in from reference TRBV11-3 and TRBJ2-5, reads EAGVVQSPRYKIIEKKQPVAFWCNPISGHNTLYWYLQNLGQGPELLIRYENEEAVDDSQLPKDRFSAERLKGVDSTLKIQPAELGDSAVYLCASSPQGTQYFGPGTRLLVL.

This clonotype turned up a few times. The chain employs TRBV14 and TRBJ2-2; a weak D match, TRBD2 (5 bases). CDR1 SGHDN and CDR2 FVKESK come from the germline V gene. The V gene lost 3 bases and the J gene lost 7 bases, with 18 bases spanning the gap. This CDR3 spans 16 amino acids. CDR3 DNA sequence: TGTGCCAGCAGCCAGTTTGGGGAGCGCTTAGGCGGGGAGCTGTTTTTT. This gives the protein CASSQFGERLGGELFF.

This clonotype has a handful of counts. This rearrangement joins TRBV7-9 to TRBJ2-7, with 9 positions matching TRBD2. Germline CDR1 and CDR2: SEHNR and FQNEAQ (reference sequence). Losses at the gene ends were 1 base for V and 5 bases for J; bases not matched to a gene: 6. This CDR3 is 15 amino acids long. The CDR3 loop is CASSLVSGSYNEQYF. CDR3 in DNA: TGTGCCAGCAGCTTAGTTAGCGGGAGTTACAACGAGCAGTACTTC.

This rearrangement joins TRBV5-1 to TRBJ2-6; D not resolved. The CDR3 runs to 13 residues. The germline V and J ends were trimmed by 3 bases and 4 bases, with 5 bases remaining between them. Germline V gene data show CDR1 as SGHRS and CDR2 as YFSETQ. This CDR3 reads CASSWTGANVLTF. The CDR3 nucleotides are TGCGCCAGCAGCTGGACCGGGGCCAACGTCCTGACTTTC.

This sequence joins TRBV4-2 and TRBJ1-2; 9 bases map to TRBD1. The germline gives CDR1 LGHNA, CDR2 YNFKEQ. Germline trimming cut 4 bases from V and 4 bases from J; bases unmatched to any gene: 7. The CDR3 covers 15 residues. The CDR3 here is CASSREPGQGYGYTF. The DNA of the CDR3 is TGTGCCAGCAGCCGAGAACCGGGACAGGGCTATGGCTACACCTTC.

This clonotype has just a few counts. The chain carries TRBV10-3 and TRBJ1-3; 8 positions agree with TRBD1. The trim removed 7 bases at V and 3 bases at J, leaving 5 bases unmatched. The CDR3 is 14 amino acids. Germline loops: CDR1 ENHRY, CDR2 SYGVKD. Here the CDR3 reads CAINQGASGNTIYF. The CDR3 coding sequence is TGTGCCATCAATCAGGGGGCGAGTGGAAACACCATATATTTT.

The chain couples TRBV7-9 to TRBJ2-2, with 9 positions matching TRBD1. The germline CDR1 and CDR2 sequences are SEHNR and FQNEAQ (reference sequence). V was pared by 6 bases and J by 1 base, with 9 bases of the junction left unmatched. The CDR3 loop spans 17 amino acids. Here the CDR3 DNA reads TGTGCCAGCAGAGAATTCACAGGGGGCCTGAACACCGGGGAGCTGTTTTTT. It translates to CASREFTGGLNTGELFF. Full variable domain (remainder filled in from reference TRBV7-9 and TRBJ2-2): DTGVSQNPRHKITKRGQNVTFRCDPISEHNRLYWYRQTLGQGPEFLTYFQNEAQLEKSRLLSDRFSAERPKGSFSTLEIQRTEQGDSAMYLCASREFTGGLNTGELFFGEGSRLTVL.

This clonotype has a count of ten or more. The chain joins TRBV28 to TRBJ2-3; unclear D gene. Germline assignment: CDR1 MDHEN and CDR2 SYDVKM. The ends were cut back, 4 bases at V and 2 bases at J, with 7 bases in the middle. This CDR3 is 13 amino acids long. DNA for the CDR3: TGTGCCAGCAGTTCCCCAAACACAGATACGCAGTATTTT. Protein sequence: CASSSPNTDTQYF.

There are a few counts of this clonotype. The chain recombines TRBV12-3 or TRBV12-4 with TRBJ2-7; 11 bases line up with TRBD2. The CDR3 is 18 residues long. The V gene end was trimmed by 3 bases and the J gene end by 5 bases; junction bases not matched to a gene: 15. CDR3 protein: CASSLGLRSSGRFNEQYF. The CDR3 region has the DNA TGTGCCAGCAGTTTGGGTTTACGATCTAGCGGGAGGTTCAACGAGCAGTACTTC.

The rearrangement links TRBV15 to TRBJ2-5; unclear D gene. The V and J ends lost 0 bases and 7 bases respectively, with 24 bases between them. The CDR3 sequence is 18 residues long. In germline, CDR1 is LNHNV, CDR2 YYDKDF (reference sequence). This chain's CDR3 is CATSRDPPLLLDFGTQYF. The CDR3 bases are TGTGCCACCAGCAGAGATCCCCCGCTTCTCCTGGATTTCGGGACCCAGTACTTC.

This clonotype has more than one count but fewer than ten. This rearrangement joins TRBV4-1 to TRBJ1-3; 7 positions agree with TRBD1. The CDR3 sequence is 15 residues long. Looked up from germline, CDR1 is MGHRA and CDR2 is YSYEKL. The junction had 2 bases not matched to a gene; V was cut back by 3 bases and J by 0 bases. The DNA of the CDR3 is TGCGCCAGCAGCCAGGGACAGCCCTCTGGAAACACCATATATTTT. Amino acids: CASSQGQPSGNTIYF.

The chain employs TRBV5-1 and TRBJ2-7; TRBD2 might be the D (5 bases). CDR1 SGHRS and CDR2 YFSETQ come from the germline V gene. This CDR3 comprises 14 residues. Between the trimmed V and J ends, which lost 0 bases and 7 bases, there was a span of 14 bases. CDR3 residues: CASSLVGRPGEQYV. CDR3 coding DNA: TGCGCCAGCAGCTTGGTAGGGCGACCGGGGGAGCAGTACGTC.

This clonotype was seen many times. The chain is built from TRBV29-1 and TRBJ2-5; TRBD2 matches 11 bases. This CDR3 region has 13 residues. After removal of 8 bases from V and 6 bases from J, the junction contained 8 bases not matched to a gene. The germline V gene encodes CDR1 SQVTM and CDR2 ANQGSEA. The CDR3 DNA sequence: TGCAGCCTGAGGCTAGCGGGGGGTCAGACCCAGTACTTC. Translating it yields CSLRLAGGQTQYF.